The clone carrying this TCR beta chain is a singleton in its sample. Its cognate antigen is unknown. This sample was taken from a study of graft-versus-host responses after intestinal transplantation. Overall study findings and caveats: Across patients carrying graft-donor T cell macrochimerism, allografts held high graft-versus-host to host-versus-graft clonal ratios. Recipient marrow held GvH clones, some first seen in ileum or blood.

The CDR3 is 15 residues long. V was shortened by 7 bases and J by 6 bases, with 21 bases between the two germline ends. Germline CDR1 reads MNHNY; CDR2 reads SVGAGI (reference sequence). Produced via immunoSEQ multiplex PCR; TCRdb's table is partial and in-frame only. The top ten clones hold more than 0.45% of a sample with 35,000 to 45,000 clones, 90% to 95% of them seen once. The V call is TRBV6-6, the J call TRBJ1-2; TRBD1 might be the D (6 bases). This TCR was sampled from a human donor who was the organ donor for an intestinal transplant. The input for sequencing was unstimulated CD8+ T cells sorted from spleen or lymph node cells, taken before transplant. The CDR3 spells CASTLSPGTLNGYTF. The CDR3 nucleotides read TGTGCCAGCACCCTATCACCTGGGACATTAAATGGCTACACCTTC.